The 28 T cell receptor beta chains below all came from one sample that was sequenced in a study of long-term antiretroviral therapy in people with HIV (dated by TCRdb to about 2022). Sequencing of the TRB variable region was done with the immunoSEQ hsTCRB v3.0 assay at survey level resolution. TCRdb holds this immuneACCESS table with in-frame rearrangements only. Some clones are missing; in checked studies, unresolved V genes explain under half, and the rest has no known cause. This sample comprises around 3,400 clones, roughly 90% of them detected only once. The ten largest clonotypes hold almost 4.5% of the sample. The sample here was unsorted PBMCs, taken 0.3 years after starting antiretroviral therapy. The receptors come from a woman between 45 and 65 years old with HIV.

The chain recombines TRBV14 with TRBJ2-7, with D possibly being TRBD2 (5 bases). V dropped 2 bases and J dropped 6 bases, with 11 bases sitting between them. Germline CDR1 SGHDN, CDR2 FVKESK. The CDR3 contains 13 residues. The CDR3 protein is CASSQRGLAEQYF. CDR3 DNA sequence: TGTGCCAGCAGCCAACGCGGGCTTGCCGAGCAGTACTTC.

V and J are TRBV4-1 and TRBJ2-7, with 15 bases fitting TRBD2. V dropped 1 base and J dropped 1; count of bases not matched to a gene: 2. CDR1 and CDR2 from the germline V gene are MGHRA and YSYEKL. The CDR3 is made up of 17 amino acids. The CDR3 region is CASSQGTSGGASYEQYF. As DNA, the CDR3 is TGCGCCAGCAGCCAAGGGACTAGCGGGGGGGCTTCCTACGAGCAGTACTTC.

The rearrangement joins TRBV30 to TRBJ1-5; possibly TRBD1 for D (5 bases). Germline-derived CDR1 and CDR2 are GTSNPN and SVGIG (reference sequence). The V gene lost 0 bases and the J gene lost 5 bases, with 8 bases spanning the gap. This CDR3 comprises 13 residues. DNA for the CDR3: TGTGCCTGGAGTGTACCAGGGCATCAGCCCCAGCATTTT. This translates into CAWSVPGHQPQHF.

The V and J genes are TRBV19 and TRBJ1-5; no clear D gene. Trimming shortened V by 4 bases and J by 5 bases, and 9 bases separated the two germline ends. Per germline, CDR1 LNHDA and CDR2 SQIVND (reference sequence). The CDR3 is made up of 13 amino acids. CDR3 sequence: CASSKREDQPQHF. In DNA form, the CDR3 reads TGTGCCAGTAGTAAGAGGGAGGATCAGCCCCAGCATTTT.

V is TRBV5-1 and J is TRBJ2-5, with 13 bases lining up with TRBD2. V shed 5 bases and J 3 bases; nucleotides not matched to a gene: 1. The germline V gene has CDR1 SGHRS and CDR2 YFSETQ. This CDR3 contains 14 residues. This CDR3 reads CASRTSGRKETQYF. The CDR3 region has the DNA TGCGCCAGCAGGACTAGCGGGAGGAAAGAGACCCAGTACTTC.

The chain combines TRBV2 with TRBJ2-7, with 8 positions matching TRBD1. V gave up 5 bases and J gave up 4 bases; unmatched junction bases: 10. Germline lookup yields CDR1 SNHLY and CDR2 FYNNEI. This CDR3 has 15 residues. Here the CDR3 reads CASSRRQGTGYEQYF. The CDR3 coding sequence is TGTGCCAGCAGTAGAAGACAGGGGACCGGGTACGAGCAGTACTTC.

The rearrangement uses TRBV4-1 and TRBJ2-4; no definite D call. The CDR3 length is 17 residues. V dropped 0 bases and J dropped 1 base, with 13 bases sitting between them. Germline V CDR1 and CDR2: MGHRA, YSYEKL. CDR3 region: CASSQDSVSKAKNIQYF. Written as DNA, the CDR3 is TGCGCCAGCAGCCAAGATTCGGTCTCTAAGGCCAAAAACATTCAGTACTTC.

This clone was found a few times. The chain joins TRBV5-1 to TRBJ2-7; 7 bases match TRBD1. The CDR3 consists of 13 residues. The ends lost 1 base at V and 3 bases at J; junction bases unmatched: 1. The germline V gene has CDR1 SGHRS and CDR2 YFSETQ. This CDR3 reads CASSLRDSYEQYF. The CDR3 DNA reads TGCGCCAGCAGCTTGAGGGACAGCTACGAGCAGTACTTC.

V usage is TRBV7-2 and J usage is TRBJ2-2, with a weak D call TRBD1 (5 bases). This CDR3 is 13 amino acids long. V gave up 2 bases and J gave up 6 bases, with 7 bases separating them. Germline loops: CDR1 SGHTA, CDR2 FQGNSA. In nucleotides, the CDR3 is TGTGCCAGCAGCTTAATCAGGGCCGGGGAGCTGTTTTTT. Protein: CASSLIRAGELFF.

V and J are TRBV7-2 and TRBJ2-7; 8 bases are shared with TRBD2. The CDR3 spans 12 residues. Germline CDR1 SGHTA, CDR2 FQGNSA. V lost 1 base, J lost 12 bases, and 5 bases stayed unmatched. The CDR3 nucleotides read TGTGCCAGCAGCTTAGACCGGGGGGGCGGGTACTTC. This sequence encodes CASSLDRGGGYF. The full variable domain, completed using reference TRBV7-2 and TRBJ2-7, is GAGVSQSPSNKVTEKGKDVELRCDPISGHTALYWYRQSLGQGLEFLIYFQGNSAPDKSGLPSDRFSAERTGGSVSTLTIQRTQQEDSAVYLCASSLDRGGGYFGPGTRLTVT.

This chain joins TRBV7-9 and TRBJ1-1, with 7 bases that match TRBD1. Germline assignment: CDR1 SEHNR and CDR2 FQNEAQ (reference sequence). The CDR3 spans 13 residues. V was pared by 2 bases and J by 3 bases, with 0 bases of the junction left unmatched. The CDR3 spells CASSLTGDTEAFF. The CDR3 DNA follows: TGTGCCAGCAGCTTAACAGGGGACACTGAAGCTTTCTTT.

V and J are TRBV27 and TRBJ1-1; TRBD1 might be the D (6 bases). V was cut by 3 bases and J by 1 base, with 12 bases left in between. Germline V gives CDR1 MNHEY, CDR2 SMNVEV (reference sequence). The CDR3 is made up of 15 amino acids. The DNA for the CDR3 is TGTGCCAGCAGTTTCCAGGGGTCCCCGAACACTGAAGCTTTCTTT. Amino acid sequence: CASSFQGSPNTEAFF.

The chain has TRBV4-2 and TRBJ1-5; D gene ambiguous. The CDR3 contains 15 residues. CDR1 and CDR2 from the germline V gene are LGHNA and YNFKEQ. Trimming shortened V by 1 base and J by 4 bases, and 11 bases separated the two germline ends. CDR3 nucleotides: TGTGCCAGCAGCCAAGTTCAGGCGTTTAATCAGCCCCAGCATTTT. It codes for CASSQVQAFNQPQHF.

The V gene is TRBV5-4, the J gene TRBJ1-6; 9 positions agree with TRBD1. The V and J ends lost 4 bases and 8 bases, in that order; junction bases with no gene match: 7. Germline values: CDR1 SGHNT, CDR2 YYREEE (reference sequence). The CDR3 has 15 amino acids. Here the CDR3 DNA reads TGTGCCAGCAGCCCGGGACAGGGTTCGGATTCACCCCTCCACTTT. Residues: CASSPGQGSDSPLHF.

This sequence joins TRBV5-6 and TRBJ2-7; D ambiguous. Per germline, CDR1 SGHDT and CDR2 YYEEEE. Trimming removed 5 bases from V and 5 bases from J, with 17 bases in between. The CDR3 loop spans 14 amino acids. The CDR3 DNA reads TGTGCCAGCAGGAACGTGAGAGGTCTCAACGAGCAGTACTTC. Translation gives CASRNVRGLNEQYF.

This clone occurred once. DNA of the CDR3: TGTGCCAGCAGCCCCCCGGGAGACAGGGGTTTCTACAATGAGCAGTTCTTC. This encodes CASSPPGDRGFYNEQFF. The chain employs TRBV11-1 and TRBJ2-1, with 8 bases lining up with TRBD1. Germline CDR1 and CDR2: SGHAT and FQDESV (reference sequence). The CDR3 consists of 17 residues. With 5 bases clipped from V and 3 bases from J, the junction kept 12 bases outside the gene matches.

The J gene is TRBJ2-7, the V gene TRBV2, with D tentatively TRBD1 (5 bases). Per the germline V gene, CDR1 is SNHLY and CDR2 is FYNNEI. This CDR3 contains 15 residues. Trimming took 4 bases from V and 0 from J, leaving 13 bases between them. CDR3 nucleotides: TGTGCCAGCAGTGGTGTAAGGGGCTACTCCTACGAGCAGTACTTC. This encodes CASSGVRGYSYEQYF.

This chain joins TRBV6-6 and TRBJ2-7, with 7 bases aligning to TRBD1. CDR1 is MNHNY and CDR2 is SVGAGI in the germline V gene (reference sequence). CDR3 length equals 14 residues. Trimming took 0 bases from V and 5 from J; bases not matched to a gene: 4. CDR3 sequence (DNA): TGTGCCAGCAGTTACTCGAAGGGGGCAGACGAGCAGTACTTC. Its protein product is CASSYSKGADEQYF.

The J gene is TRBJ1-5, the V gene TRBV6-5, with D hard to call. V shed 6 bases and J shed 1 base, with 7 bases lying between them. This CDR3 has 13 amino acids. Germline V lookup: CDR1 MNHEY, CDR2 SVGAGI. CDR3 DNA sequence: TGTGCCAGCAGCCGGCTCAGCAATCAGCCCCAGCATTTT. Its protein is CASSRLSNQPQHF.

The chain is built from TRBV9 and TRBJ2-3; the D gene is possibly TRBD2 (7 bases). Germline V lookup: CDR1 SGDLS, CDR2 YYNGEE. V was trimmed by 6 bases and J by 1 base, leaving 18 bases between them. This CDR3 region has 16 residues. This CDR3 is CASTNKGGLGTDTQYF. The CDR3 bases are TGTGCCAGCACCAATAAGGGGGGGTTAGGCACAGATACGCAGTATTTT.

This chain joins TRBV15 and TRBJ1-1; the D is unclear. CDR1 and CDR2 (germline): LNHNV, YYDKDF (reference sequence). This CDR3 has 13 residues. Trimming stripped 5 bases from V and 1 base from J, with 8 bases between. In DNA form, the CDR3 reads TGTGCCACCAGCCCTCTTAAGAACACTGAAGCTTTCTTT. This encodes CATSPLKNTEAFF.

This chain joins TRBV11-2 and TRBJ2-7; 9 bases fit TRBD1. Trimming at V came to 4 bases and at J to 2 bases, leaving 9 bases not matched to a gene. This CDR3 comprises 16 residues. Germline assignment: CDR1 SGHAT and CDR2 FQNNGV. This chain's CDR3 is CASSSLSGQGTYEQYF. In DNA form, the CDR3 reads TGTGCCAGCAGCTCCCTCTCGGGACAGGGAACCTACGAGCAGTACTTC.

V gene TRBV6-5 combines with J gene TRBJ2-4; the D is unclear. The germline CDR1 and CDR2 sequences are MNHEY and SVGAGI. This CDR3 is 15 amino acids long. V lost 0 bases and J lost 7, with 13 bases in between. The CDR3 here is CASSYSMPPGNIQYF. The CDR3 DNA sequence: TGTGCCAGCAGTTACTCGATGCCCCCTGGGAACATTCAGTACTTC.

This chain connects TRBV15 to TRBJ2-3, with 9 bases identical to TRBD2. The V and J ends lost 1 base and 2 bases, in that order; junction bases with no gene match: 4. The CDR3 runs 16 residues. Looked up from germline, CDR1 is LNHNV and CDR2 is YYDKDF (reference sequence). CDR3 protein: CATSRGSSGVTDTQYF. The CDR3 region has the DNA TGTGCCACCAGCAGAGGATCTAGCGGGGTCACAGATACGCAGTATTTT.

J is TRBJ2-7 and V is TRBV9; weak D call: TRBD1 (5 bases). This CDR3 spans 13 amino acids. Trimming removed 3 bases from V and 6 bases from J, with 13 bases in between. CDR1 is SGDLS, CDR2 YYNGEE, per germline. This CDR3 is CASSARDYSEQYF. The CDR3, as DNA: TGTGCCAGCAGCGCCAGGGATTACAGCGAGCAGTACTTC.

V and J are TRBV15 and TRBJ1-1; D unresolved. From germline, CDR1 is LNHNV and CDR2 YYDKDF (reference sequence). Trimming took 0 bases from V and 2 from J, leaving 4 bases between them. This CDR3 comprises 13 residues. Here the CDR3 reads CATSRDINTEAFF. In DNA form, the CDR3 reads TGTGCCACCAGCAGAGATATAAACACTGAAGCTTTCTTT.

V is TRBV30 and J is TRBJ2-1; D might be TRBD2 (5 bases). Trimming took 5 bases from V and 8 from J, leaving 16 bases between them. This CDR3 region has 13 residues. Germline values: CDR1 GTSNPN, CDR2 SVGIG (reference sequence). The chain's CDR3 is CAWATGNLDEQFF. Here the CDR3 DNA reads TGTGCCTGGGCGACCGGGAACCTAGATGAGCAGTTCTTC.

The chain employs TRBV19 and TRBJ2-4; TRBD1 is a possible D gene (5 bases). Per germline, CDR1 LNHDA and CDR2 SQIVND (reference sequence). Trimming pared 6 bases from V and 4 bases from J, leaving 25 bases between. The length of the CDR3 is 18 residues. The CDR3 DNA reads as TGTGCCAGTAGCCCAAGGGGCAACAAGGACAATCCAAAAAACATTCAGTACTTC. Encoded protein: CASSPRGNKDNPKNIQYF.